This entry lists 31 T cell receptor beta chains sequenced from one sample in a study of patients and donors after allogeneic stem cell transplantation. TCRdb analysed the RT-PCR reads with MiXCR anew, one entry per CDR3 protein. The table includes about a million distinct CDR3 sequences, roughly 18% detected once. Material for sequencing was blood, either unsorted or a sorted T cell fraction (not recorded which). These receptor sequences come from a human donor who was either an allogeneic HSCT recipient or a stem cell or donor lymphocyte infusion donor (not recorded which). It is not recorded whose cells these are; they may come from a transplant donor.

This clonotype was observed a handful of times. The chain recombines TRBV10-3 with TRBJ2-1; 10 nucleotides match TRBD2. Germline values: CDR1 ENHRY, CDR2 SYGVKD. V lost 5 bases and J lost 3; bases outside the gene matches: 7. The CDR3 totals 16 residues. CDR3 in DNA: TGTGCCATCAGTCCCTCCAGCGGGAGGGGCTACAATGAGCAGTTCTTC. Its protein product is CAISPSSGRGYNEQFF.

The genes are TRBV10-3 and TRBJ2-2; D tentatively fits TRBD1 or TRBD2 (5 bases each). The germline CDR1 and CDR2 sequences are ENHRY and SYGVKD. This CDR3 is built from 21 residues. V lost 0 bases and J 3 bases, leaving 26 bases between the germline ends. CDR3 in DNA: TGTGCCATCAGTGAGTCGACTCCGGGCGGGCAAAACAGGCCGGACACCGGGGAGCTGTTTTTT. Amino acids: CAISESTPGGQNRPDTGELFF.

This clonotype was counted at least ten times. CDR3 residues: CASSLGRAVDEQYF. The CDR3 coding sequence is TGTGCCAGCAGCCTCGGGAGGGCCGTCGACGAGCAGTACTTC. The chain combines TRBV3-1 with TRBJ2-7, with TRBD2 matching over 8 bases. Trimming cost V 4 bases and J 5 bases; bases outside gene matches: 7. The CDR3 has 14 residues. The germline gives CDR1 LGHDT, CDR2 YNNKEL (reference sequence).

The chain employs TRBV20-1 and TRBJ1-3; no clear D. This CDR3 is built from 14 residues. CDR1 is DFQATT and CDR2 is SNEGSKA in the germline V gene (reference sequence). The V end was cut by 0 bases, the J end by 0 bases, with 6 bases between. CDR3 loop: CSARDAHSGNTIYF. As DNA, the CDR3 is TGCAGTGCTAGAGATGCGCACTCTGGAAACACCATATATTTT.

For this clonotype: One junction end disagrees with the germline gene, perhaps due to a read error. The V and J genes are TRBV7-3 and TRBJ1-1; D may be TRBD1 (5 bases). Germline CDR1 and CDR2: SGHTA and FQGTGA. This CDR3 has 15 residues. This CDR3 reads CASSLKGPGNAEAFF. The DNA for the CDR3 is TGTGCCAGCAGCTTAAAGGGGCCGGGGAACGCTGAAGCTTTCTTT.

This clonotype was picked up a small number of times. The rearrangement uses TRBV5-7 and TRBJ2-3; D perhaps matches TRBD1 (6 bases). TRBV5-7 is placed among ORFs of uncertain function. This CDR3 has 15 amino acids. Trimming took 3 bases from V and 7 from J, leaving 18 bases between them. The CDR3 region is CASSSEGQSPYTQYF. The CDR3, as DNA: TGTGCCAGCAGCTCAGAAGGACAGTCTCCATATACGCAGTATTTT.

CDR3 DNA sequence: TGTGCCAGTATGGGAGTTATAGGTGATCATCAGCCCCAGCATTTT. It codes for CASMGVIGDHQPQHF. This chain connects TRBV19 to TRBJ1-5, with D hard to call. Trimming took 7 bases from V and 5 from J, leaving 18 bases between them. The germline V gene has CDR1 LNHDA and CDR2 SQIVND (reference sequence). The length of the CDR3 is 15 residues.

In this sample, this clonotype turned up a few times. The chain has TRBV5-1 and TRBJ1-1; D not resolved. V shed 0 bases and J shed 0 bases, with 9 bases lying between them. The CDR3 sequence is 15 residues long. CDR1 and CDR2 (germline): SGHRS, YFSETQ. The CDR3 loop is CASSLERVMNTEAFF. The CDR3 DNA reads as TGCGCCAGCAGCTTGGAACGGGTTATGAACACTGAAGCTTTCTTT.

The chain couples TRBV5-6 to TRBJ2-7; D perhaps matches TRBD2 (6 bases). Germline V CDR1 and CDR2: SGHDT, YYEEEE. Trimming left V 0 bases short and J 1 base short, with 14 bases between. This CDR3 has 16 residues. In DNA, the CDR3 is TGTGCCAGCAGCTTGGGCCCAGCGGGCCTTTCCTACGAGCAGTACTTC. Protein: CASSLGPAGLSYEQYF.

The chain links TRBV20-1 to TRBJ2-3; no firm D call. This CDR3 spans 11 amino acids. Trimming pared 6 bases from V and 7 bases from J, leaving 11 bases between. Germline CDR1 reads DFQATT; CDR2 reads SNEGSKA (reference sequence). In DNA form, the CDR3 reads TGCAGTGCCGGTCGCATGAATACGCAGTATTTT. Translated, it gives CSAGRMNTQYF.

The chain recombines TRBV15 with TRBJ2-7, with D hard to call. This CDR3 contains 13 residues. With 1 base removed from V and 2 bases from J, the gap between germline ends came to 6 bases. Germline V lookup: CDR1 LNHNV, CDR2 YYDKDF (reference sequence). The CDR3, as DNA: TGTGCCACCAGCAGAGGGTCCCCCTACGAGCAGTACTTC. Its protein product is CATSRGSPYEQYF.

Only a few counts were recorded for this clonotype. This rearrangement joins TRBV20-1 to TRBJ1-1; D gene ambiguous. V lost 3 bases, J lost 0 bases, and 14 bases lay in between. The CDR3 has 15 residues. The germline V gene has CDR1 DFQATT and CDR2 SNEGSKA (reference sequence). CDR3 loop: CSARAPGSLNTEAFF. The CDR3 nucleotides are TGCAGTGCTAGGGCTCCCGGGTCTTTGAACACTGAAGCTTTCTTT.

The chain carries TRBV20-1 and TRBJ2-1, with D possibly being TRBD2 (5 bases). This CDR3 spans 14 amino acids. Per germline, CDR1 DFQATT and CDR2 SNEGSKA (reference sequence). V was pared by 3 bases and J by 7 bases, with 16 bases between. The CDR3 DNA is TGCAGTGCTAGTGTGGGGAGTGTTAAAAATGAGCAGTTCTTC. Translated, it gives CSASVGSVKNEQFF.

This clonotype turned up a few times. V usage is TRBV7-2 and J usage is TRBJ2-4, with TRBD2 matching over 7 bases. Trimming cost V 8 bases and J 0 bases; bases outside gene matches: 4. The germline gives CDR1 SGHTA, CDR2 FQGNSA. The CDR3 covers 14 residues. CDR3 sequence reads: CASGAGVAKNIQYF. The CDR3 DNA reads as TGTGCCAGCGGGGCGGGGGTAGCCAAAAACATTCAGTACTTC.

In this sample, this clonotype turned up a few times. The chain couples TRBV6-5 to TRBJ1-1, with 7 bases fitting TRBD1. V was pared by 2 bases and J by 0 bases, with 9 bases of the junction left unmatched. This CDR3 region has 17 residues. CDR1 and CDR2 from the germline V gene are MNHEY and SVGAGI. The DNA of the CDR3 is TGTGCCAGCAGTTACCAAGAGACAGGGAGGGTGAACACTGAAGCTTTCTTT. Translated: CASSYQETGRVNTEAFF.

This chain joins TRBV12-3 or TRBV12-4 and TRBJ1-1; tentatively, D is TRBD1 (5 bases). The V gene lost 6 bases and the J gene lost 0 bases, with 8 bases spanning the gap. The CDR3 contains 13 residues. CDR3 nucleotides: TGTGCCAGCAGAGAGGGGATGAACACTGAAGCTTTCTTT. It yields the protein CASREGMNTEAFF.

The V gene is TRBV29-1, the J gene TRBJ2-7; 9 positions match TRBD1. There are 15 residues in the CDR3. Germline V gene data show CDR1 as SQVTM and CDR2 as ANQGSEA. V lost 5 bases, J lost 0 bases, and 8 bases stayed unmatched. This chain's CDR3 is CSVRGPQGASYEQYF. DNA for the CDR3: TGCAGCGTTCGGGGCCCACAGGGGGCCTCCTACGAGCAGTACTTC.

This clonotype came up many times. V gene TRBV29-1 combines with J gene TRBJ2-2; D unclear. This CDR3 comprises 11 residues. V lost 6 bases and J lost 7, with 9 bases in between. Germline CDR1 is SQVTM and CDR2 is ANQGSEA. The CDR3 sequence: CSVPVVGELFF. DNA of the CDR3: TGCAGCGTACCTGTAGTCGGGGAGCTGTTTTTT.

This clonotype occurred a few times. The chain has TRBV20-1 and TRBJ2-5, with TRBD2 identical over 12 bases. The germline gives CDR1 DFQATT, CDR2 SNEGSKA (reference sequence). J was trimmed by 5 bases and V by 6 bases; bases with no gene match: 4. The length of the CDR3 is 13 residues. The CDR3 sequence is CSARLAGVETQYF. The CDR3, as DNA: TGCAGTGCCCGACTAGCGGGGGTGGAGACCCAGTACTTC.

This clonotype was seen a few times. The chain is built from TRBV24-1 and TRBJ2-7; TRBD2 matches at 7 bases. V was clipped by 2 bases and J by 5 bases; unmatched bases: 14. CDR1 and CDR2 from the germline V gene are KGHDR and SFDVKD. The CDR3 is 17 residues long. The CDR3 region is CATSDSRRAGTTNEQYF. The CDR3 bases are TGTGCCACCAGTGATTCAAGGAGGGCCGGGACTACAAACGAGCAGTACTTC.

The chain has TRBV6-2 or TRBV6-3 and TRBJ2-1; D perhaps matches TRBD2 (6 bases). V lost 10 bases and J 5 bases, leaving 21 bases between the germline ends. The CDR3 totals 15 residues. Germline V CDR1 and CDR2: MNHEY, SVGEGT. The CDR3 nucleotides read TGTGCCACGGGGTGGGGGGAGAGACCGAACAATGAGCAGTTCTTC. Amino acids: CATGWGERPNNEQFF.

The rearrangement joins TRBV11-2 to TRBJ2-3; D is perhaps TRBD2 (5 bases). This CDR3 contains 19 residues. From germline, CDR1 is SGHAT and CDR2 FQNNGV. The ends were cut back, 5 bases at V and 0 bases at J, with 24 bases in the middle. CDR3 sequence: CASSGRGLVRSLSTDTQYF. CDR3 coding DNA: TGTGCCAGCAGCGGAAGAGGGCTTGTGCGGTCTCTTAGCACAGATACGCAGTATTTT.

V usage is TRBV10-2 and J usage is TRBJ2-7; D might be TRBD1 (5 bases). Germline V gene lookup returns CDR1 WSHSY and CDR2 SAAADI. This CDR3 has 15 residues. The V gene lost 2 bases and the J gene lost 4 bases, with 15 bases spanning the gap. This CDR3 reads CASSEDLSRGYEQYF. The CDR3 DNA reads TGCGCCAGCAGTGAGGACCTAAGTAGGGGTTACGAGCAGTACTTC.

CDR3 loop: CASSKQGRSTEAFF. The DNA of the CDR3 is TGTGCCAGCAGCAAACAGGGACGAAGCACTGAAGCTTTCTTT. The chain joins TRBV7-3 to TRBJ1-1, with a weak D call TRBD1 (6 bases). Trimming stripped 5 bases from V and 4 bases from J, with 14 bases between. The CDR3 is 14 residues long. Germline CDR1 reads SGHTA; CDR2 reads FQGTGA.

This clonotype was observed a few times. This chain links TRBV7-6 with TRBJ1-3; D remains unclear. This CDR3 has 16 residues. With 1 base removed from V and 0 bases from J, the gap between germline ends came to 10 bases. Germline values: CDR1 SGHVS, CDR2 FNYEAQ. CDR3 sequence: CASSLVAGDSGNTIYF. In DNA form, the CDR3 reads TGTGCCAGCAGCTTAGTCGCCGGAGACTCTGGAAACACCATATATTTT.

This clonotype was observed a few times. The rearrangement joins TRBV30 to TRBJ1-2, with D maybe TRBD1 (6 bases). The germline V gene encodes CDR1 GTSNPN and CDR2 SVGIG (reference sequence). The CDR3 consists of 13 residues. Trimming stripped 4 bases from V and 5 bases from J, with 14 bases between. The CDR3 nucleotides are TGTGCCTGGACGACAGGACCGAAATATGGCTACACCTTC. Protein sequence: CAWTTGPKYGYTF.

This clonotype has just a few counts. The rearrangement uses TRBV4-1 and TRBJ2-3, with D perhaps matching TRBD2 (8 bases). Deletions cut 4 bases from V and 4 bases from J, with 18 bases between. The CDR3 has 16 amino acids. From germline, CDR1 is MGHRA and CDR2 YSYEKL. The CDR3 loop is CASSPGGAGVSDTQYF. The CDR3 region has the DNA TGCGCCAGCAGCCCAGGGGGAGCGGGGGTTTCAGATACGCAGTATTTT.

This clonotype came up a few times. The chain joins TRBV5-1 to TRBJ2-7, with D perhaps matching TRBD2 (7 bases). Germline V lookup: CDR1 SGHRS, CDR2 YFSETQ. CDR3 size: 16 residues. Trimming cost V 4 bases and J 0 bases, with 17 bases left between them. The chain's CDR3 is CASSPRWGGHSYEQYF. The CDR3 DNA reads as TGCGCCAGCAGCCCCCGATGGGGGGGCCACTCCTACGAGCAGTACTTC.

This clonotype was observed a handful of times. In DNA form, the CDR3 reads TGTGCCAGCAGTTATCGGCAGGGGGCGAGGTACTTC. Protein: CASSYRQGARYF. The chain uses TRBV6-6 and TRBJ2-4; TRBD1 agrees at 8 bases. V was pared by 3 bases and J by 15 bases, with 7 bases of the junction left unmatched. The germline V gene has CDR1 MNHNY and CDR2 SVGAGI (reference sequence). The CDR3 extends over 12 amino acids.

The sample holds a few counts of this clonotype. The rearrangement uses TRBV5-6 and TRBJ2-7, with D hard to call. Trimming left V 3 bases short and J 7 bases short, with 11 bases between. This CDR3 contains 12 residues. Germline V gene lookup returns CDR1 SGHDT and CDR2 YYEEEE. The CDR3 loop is CASSSYLREQYF. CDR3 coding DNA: TGTGCCAGCAGCTCCTACCTTCGGGAGCAGTACTTC.

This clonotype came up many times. This chain's CDR3 is CASSYLGNQPQHF. For the CDR3, the DNA is TGTGCCAGCAGTTACCTGGGCAATCAGCCCCAGCATTTT. J is TRBJ1-5 and V is TRBV6-5; D remains ambiguous. V lost 2 bases to trimming and J lost 2 bases, with 4 bases between them. This CDR3 contains 13 residues. Germline CDR1 is MNHEY and CDR2 is SVGAGI.